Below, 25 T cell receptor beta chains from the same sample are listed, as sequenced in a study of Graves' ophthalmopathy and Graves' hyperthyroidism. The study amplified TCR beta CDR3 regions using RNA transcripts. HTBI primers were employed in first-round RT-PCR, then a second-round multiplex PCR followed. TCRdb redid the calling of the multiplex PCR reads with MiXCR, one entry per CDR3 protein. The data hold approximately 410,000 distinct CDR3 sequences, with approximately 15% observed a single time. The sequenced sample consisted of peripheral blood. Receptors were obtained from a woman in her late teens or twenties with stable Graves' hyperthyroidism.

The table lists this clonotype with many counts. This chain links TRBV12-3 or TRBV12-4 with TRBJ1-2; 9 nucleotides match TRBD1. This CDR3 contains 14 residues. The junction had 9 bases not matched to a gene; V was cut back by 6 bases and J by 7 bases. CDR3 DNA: TGTGCCAGCAGCCGGGACAGGGAGGGGGGTGGCTACACCTTC. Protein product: CASSRDREGGGYTF.

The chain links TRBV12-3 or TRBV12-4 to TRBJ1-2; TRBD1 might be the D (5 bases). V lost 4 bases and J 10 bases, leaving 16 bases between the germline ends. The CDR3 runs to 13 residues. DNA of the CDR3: TGTGCCAGCAGTTCAGGGCCCGGATCGACCTACACCTTC. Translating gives CASSSGPGSTYTF.

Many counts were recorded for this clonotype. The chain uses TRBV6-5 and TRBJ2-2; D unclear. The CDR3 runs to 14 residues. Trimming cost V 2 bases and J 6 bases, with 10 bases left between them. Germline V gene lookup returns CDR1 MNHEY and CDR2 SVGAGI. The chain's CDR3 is CASSYGLVAGELFF. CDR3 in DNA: TGTGCCAGCAGTTACGGGCTAGTGGCCGGGGAGCTGTTTTTT.

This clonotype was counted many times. The CDR3 bases are TGCGCCAGCAGCTTGGATGCTAGCGGGGGATCCGACGAGCAGTACTTC. It specifies CASSLDASGGSDEQYF. The chain has TRBV5-1 and TRBJ2-7, with TRBD2 identical over 10 bases. Trimming cost V 0 bases and J 5 bases; bases outside gene matches: 8. Germline assignment: CDR1 SGHRS and CDR2 YFSETQ. This CDR3 is built from 16 residues.

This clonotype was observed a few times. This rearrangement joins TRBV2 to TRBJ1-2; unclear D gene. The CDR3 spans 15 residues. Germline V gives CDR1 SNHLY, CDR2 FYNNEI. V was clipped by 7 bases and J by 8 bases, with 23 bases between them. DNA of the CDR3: TGTGCCAGCAATTCCGGACTGGGCCTGGTGGGGGGCTACACCTTC. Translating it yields CASNSGLGLVGGYTF. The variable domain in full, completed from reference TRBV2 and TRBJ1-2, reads EPEVTQTPSHQVTQMGQEVILRCVPISNHLYFYWYRQILGQKVEFLVSFYNNEISEKSEIFDDQFSVERPDGSNFTLKIRSTKLEDSAMYFCASNSGLGLVGGYTFGSGTRLTVV.

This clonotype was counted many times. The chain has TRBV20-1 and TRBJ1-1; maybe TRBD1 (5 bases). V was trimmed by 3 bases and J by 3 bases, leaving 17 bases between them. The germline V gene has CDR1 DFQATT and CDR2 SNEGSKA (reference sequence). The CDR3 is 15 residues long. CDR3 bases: TGCAGTGCTAGCTTGATCCGGGGCCGATACACTGAAGCTTTCTTT. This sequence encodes CSASLIRGRYTEAFF.

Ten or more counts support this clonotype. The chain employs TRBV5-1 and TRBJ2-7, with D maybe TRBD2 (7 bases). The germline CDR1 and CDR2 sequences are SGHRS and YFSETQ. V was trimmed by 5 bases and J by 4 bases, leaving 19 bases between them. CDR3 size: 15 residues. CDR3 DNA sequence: TGCGCCAGCAGACGGGCGGGGGACACTTCTTACGAGCAGTACTTC. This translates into CASRRAGDTSYEQYF.

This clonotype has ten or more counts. Here the CDR3 DNA reads TGTGCCAGTGTGAGTTCCATGAACACTGAAGCTTTCTTT. Its translation: CASVSSMNTEAFF. V usage is TRBV19 and J usage is TRBJ1-1; D is unclear. CDR1 is LNHDA, CDR2 SQIVND, per germline (reference sequence). Trimming took off 8 bases at V and 0 bases at J, with 10 bases between the two ends. CDR3 size: 13 residues. The full variable domain, in which reference TRBV19 and TRBJ1-1 provide the parts outside the CDR3, is DGGITQSPKYLFRKEGQNVTLSCEQNLNHDAMYWYRQDPGQGLRLIYYSQIVNDFQKGDIAEGYSVSREKKESFPLTVTSAQKNPTAFYLCASVSSMNTEAFFGQGTRLTVV.

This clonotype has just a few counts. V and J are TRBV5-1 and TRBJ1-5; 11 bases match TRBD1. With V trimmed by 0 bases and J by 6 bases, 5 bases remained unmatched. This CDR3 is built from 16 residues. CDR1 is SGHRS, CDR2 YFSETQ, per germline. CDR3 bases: TGCGCCAGCAGCTTGGGAGGGGGACAGGGGGGTCAGCCCCAGCATTTT. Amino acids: CASSLGGGQGGQPQHF.

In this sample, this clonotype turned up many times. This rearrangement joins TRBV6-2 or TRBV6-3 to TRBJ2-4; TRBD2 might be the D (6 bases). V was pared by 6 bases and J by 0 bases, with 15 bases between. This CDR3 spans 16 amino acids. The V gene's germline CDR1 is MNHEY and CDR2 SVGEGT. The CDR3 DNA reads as TGTGCCAGCAGCCTGGGACTGATACTAGCCAAAAACATTCAGTACTTC. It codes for CASSLGLILAKNIQYF.

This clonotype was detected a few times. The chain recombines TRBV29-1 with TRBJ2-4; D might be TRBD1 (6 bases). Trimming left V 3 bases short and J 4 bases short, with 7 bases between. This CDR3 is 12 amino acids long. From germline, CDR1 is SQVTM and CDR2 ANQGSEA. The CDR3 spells CSVEGAKNIQYF. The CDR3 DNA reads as TGCAGCGTTGAGGGGGCGAAAAACATTCAGTACTTC.

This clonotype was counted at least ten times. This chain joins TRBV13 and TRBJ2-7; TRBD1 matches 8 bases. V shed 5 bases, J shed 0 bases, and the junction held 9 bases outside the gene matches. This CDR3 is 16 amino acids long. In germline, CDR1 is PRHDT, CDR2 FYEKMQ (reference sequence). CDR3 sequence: CASSPRGQESSYEQYF. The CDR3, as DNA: TGTGCCAGCAGCCCGCGGGGACAGGAGAGCTCCTACGAGCAGTACTTC.

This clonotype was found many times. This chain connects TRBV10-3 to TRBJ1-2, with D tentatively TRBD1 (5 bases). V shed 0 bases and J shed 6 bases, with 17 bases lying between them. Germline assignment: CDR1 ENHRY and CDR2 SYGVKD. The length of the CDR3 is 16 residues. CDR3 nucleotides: TGTGCCATCAGTGAGTCCGGCGCCAAGGGGAAAGATGGCTACACCTTC. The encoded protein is CAISESGAKGKDGYTF.

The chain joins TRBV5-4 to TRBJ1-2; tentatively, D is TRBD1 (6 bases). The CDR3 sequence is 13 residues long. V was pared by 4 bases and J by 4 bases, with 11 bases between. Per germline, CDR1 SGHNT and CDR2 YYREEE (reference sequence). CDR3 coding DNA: TGTGCCAGCAGCCCCGGACAGCCCTATGGCTACACCTTC. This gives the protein CASSPGQPYGYTF. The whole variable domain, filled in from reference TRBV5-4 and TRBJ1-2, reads ETGVTQSPTHLIKTRGQQVTLRCSSQSGHNTVSWYQQALGQGPQFIFQYYREEENGRGNFPPRFSGLQFPNYSSELNVNALELDDSALYLCASSPGQPYGYTFGSGTRLTVV.

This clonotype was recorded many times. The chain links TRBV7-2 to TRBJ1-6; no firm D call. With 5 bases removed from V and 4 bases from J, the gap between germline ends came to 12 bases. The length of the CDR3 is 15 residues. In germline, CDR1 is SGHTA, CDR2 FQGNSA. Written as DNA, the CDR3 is TGTGCCAGCAGCCCCCGCCAGGTGTATAATTCACCCCTCCACTTT. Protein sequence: CASSPRQVYNSPLHF.

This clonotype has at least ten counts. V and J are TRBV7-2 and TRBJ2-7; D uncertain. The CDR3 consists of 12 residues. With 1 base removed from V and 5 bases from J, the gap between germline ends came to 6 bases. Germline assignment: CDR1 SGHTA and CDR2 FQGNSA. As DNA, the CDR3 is TGTGCCAGCAGCTTAGATCGAGACGAGCAGTACTTC. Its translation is CASSLDRDEQYF.

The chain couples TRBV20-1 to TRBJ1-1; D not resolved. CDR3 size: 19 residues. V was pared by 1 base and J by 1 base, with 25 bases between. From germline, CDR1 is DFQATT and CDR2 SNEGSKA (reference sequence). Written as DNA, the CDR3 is TGCAGTGCTAGAGGTCCGGCGGGATCGACCCCCCTCCAGAACACTGAAGCTTTCTTT. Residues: CSARGPAGSTPLQNTEAFF.

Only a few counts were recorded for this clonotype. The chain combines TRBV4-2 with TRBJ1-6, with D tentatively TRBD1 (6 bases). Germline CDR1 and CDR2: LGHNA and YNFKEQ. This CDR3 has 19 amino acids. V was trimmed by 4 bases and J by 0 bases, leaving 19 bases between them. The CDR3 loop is CASSPERDTHTSYNSPLHF. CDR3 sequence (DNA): TGTGCCAGCAGCCCGGAGAGGGACACTCATACCTCCTATAATTCACCCCTCCACTTT.

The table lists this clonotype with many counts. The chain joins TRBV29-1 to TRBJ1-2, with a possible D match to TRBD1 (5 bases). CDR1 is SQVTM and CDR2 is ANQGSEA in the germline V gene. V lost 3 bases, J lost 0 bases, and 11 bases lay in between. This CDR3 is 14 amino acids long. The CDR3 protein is CSVDGPGTNYGYTF. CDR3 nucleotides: TGCAGCGTTGATGGGCCAGGGACTAACTATGGCTACACCTTC. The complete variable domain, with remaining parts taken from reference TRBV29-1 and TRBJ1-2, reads SAVISQKPSRDICQRGTSLTIQCQVDSQVTMMFWYRQQPGQSLTLIATANQGSEATYESGFVIDKFPISRPNLTFSTLTVSNMSPEDSSIYLCSVDGPGTNYGYTFGSGTRLTVV.

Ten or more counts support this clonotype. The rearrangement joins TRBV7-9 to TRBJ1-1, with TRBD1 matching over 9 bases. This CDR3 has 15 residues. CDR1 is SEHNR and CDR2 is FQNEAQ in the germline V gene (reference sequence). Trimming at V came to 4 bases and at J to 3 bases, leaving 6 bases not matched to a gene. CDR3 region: CASSSPGQGHTEAFF. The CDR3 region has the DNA TGTGCCAGCAGCTCCCCGGGACAGGGACACACTGAAGCTTTCTTT. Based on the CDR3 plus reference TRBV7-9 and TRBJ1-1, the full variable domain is DTGVSQNPRHKITKRGQNVTFRCDPISEHNRLYWYRQTLGQGPEFLTYFQNEAQLEKSRLLSDRFSAERPKGSFSTLEIQRTEQGDSAMYLCASSSPGQGHTEAFFGQGTRLTVV.

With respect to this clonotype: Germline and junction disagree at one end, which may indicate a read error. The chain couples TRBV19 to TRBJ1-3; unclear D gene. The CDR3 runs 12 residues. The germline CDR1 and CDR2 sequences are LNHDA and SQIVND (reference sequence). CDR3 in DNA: TGTGCCAGTACGATCACTGGAAACACTATATATTTT. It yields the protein CASTITGNTIYF.

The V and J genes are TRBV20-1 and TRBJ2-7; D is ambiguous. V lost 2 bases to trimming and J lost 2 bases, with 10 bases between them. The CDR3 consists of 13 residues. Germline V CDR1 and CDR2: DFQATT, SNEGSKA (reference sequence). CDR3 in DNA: TGCAGTGCTAGACCTCCGAACACCTACGAGCAGTACTTC. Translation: CSARPPNTYEQYF.

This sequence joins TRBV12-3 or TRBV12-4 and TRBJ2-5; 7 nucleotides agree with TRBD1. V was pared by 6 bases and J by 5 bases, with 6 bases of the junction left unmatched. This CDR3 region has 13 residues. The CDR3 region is CASRTTGVETQYF. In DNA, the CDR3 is TGTGCCAGCAGGACAACAGGGGTTGAGACCCAGTACTTC.

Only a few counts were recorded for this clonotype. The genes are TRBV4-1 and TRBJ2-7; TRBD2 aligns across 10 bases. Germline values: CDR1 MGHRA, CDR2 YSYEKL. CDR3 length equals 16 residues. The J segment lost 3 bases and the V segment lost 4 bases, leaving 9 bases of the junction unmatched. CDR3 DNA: TGCGCCAGCAGCCGGGGGACTAGCGACTATTTCTACGAGCAGTACTTC. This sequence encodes CASSRGTSDYFYEQYF.

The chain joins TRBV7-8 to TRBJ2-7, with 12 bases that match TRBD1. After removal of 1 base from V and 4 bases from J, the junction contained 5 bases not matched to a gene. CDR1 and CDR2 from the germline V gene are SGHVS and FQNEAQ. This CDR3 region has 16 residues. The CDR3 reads CASSLVGQGADYEQYF. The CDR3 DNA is TGTGCCAGCAGCTTAGTGGGACAGGGGGCCGATTACGAGCAGTACTTC.